This T cell receptor (beta chain) derives from a study of blood T cells in healthy people across ages. A second PCR, run for about 7 to 11 cycles, used a sample-barcoded 5' primer plus a J-beta primer mix. TCRdb independently ran MiXCR on the 5' RACE reads; one entry per CDR3 protein. The repertoire includes around 1,000,000 distinct CDR3 sequences, almost 25% of them detected once, and 0.75% sits in the top ten. This clonotype came up a few times. V lost 1 base and J lost 8; bases outside the gene matches: 3. The germline V gene has CDR1 SGHTA and CDR2 FQGNSA. This CDR3 region has 13 residues. These same data were also listed under a study on T cells of mothers and their children. From that second work: Versus unrelated pairs, overlap was slightly higher in related mother-child pairs, without reaching significance.

This chain uses TRBV7-2 with TRBJ1-1, with 8 bases aligning to TRBD1. The TCR was taken from a girl aged 2-10 years in good health. Sequencing was performed on blood. CDR3 in amino acids: CASSLEGTGEAFF. CDR3 nucleotides: TGTGCCAGCAGCTTAGAGGGGACAGGAGAAGCTTTCTTT.